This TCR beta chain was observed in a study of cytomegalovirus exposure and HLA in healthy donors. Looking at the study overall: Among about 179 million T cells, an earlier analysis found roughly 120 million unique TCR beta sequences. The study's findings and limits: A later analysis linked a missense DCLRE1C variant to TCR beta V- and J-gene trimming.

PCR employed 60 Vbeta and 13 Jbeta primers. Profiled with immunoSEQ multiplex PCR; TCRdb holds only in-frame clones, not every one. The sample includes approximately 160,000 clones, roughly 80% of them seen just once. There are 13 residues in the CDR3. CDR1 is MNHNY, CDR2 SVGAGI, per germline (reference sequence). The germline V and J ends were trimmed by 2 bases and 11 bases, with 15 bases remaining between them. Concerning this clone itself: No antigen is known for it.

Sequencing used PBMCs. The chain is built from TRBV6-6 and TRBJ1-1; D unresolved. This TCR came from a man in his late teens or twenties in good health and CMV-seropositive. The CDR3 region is CASSYTKSDLAFF. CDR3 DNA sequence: TGTGCCAGCAGTTACACCAAATCTGACTTGGCTTTCTTT.